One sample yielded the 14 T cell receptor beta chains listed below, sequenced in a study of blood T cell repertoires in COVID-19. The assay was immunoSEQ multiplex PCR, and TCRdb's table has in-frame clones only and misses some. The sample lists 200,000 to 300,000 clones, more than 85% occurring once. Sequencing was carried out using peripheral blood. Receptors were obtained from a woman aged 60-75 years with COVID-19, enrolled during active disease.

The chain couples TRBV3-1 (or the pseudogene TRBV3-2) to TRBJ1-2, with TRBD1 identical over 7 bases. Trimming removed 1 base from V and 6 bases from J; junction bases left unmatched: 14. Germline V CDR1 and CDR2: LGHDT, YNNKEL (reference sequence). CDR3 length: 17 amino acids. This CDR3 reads CASSQVASIGGDHGYTF. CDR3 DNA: TGTGCCAGCAGCCAAGTCGCATCGATAGGGGGCGATCATGGCTACACCTTC.

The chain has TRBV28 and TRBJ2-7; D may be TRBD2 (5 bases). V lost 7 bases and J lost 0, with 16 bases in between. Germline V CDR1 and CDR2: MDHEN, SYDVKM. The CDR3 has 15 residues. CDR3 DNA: TGTGCCAGCACCCGTAGCGTGCTTAACTCCTACGAGCAGTACTTC. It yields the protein CASTRSVLNSYEQYF. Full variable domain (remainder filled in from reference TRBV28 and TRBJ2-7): DVKVTQSSRYLVKRTGEKVFLECVQDMDHENMFWYRQDPGLGLRLIYFSYDVKMKEKGDIPEGYSVSREKKERFSLILESASTNQTSMYLCASTRSVLNSYEQYFGPGTRLTVT.

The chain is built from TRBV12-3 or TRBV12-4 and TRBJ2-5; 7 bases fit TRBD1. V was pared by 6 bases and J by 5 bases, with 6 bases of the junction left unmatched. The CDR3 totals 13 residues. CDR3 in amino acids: CASSDRDGETQYF. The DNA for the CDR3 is TGTGCCAGCAGCGACAGGGATGGGGAGACCCAGTACTTC.

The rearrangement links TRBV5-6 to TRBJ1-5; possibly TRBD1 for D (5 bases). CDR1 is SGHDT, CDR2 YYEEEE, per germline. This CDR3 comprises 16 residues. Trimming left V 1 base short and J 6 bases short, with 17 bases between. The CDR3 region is CASSLWGQGVVQPQHF. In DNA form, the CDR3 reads TGTGCCAGCAGCTTGTGGGGCCAGGGTGTCGTTCAGCCCCAGCATTTT.

The CDR3 here is CASSAIGTGNEKLFF. Written as DNA, the CDR3 is TGTGCCAGCAGTGCTATAGGGACAGGGAATGAAAAACTGTTTTTT. The V gene is TRBV25-1, the J gene TRBJ1-4; 9 bases line up with TRBD1. The CDR3 runs 15 residues. Germline CDR1 MGHDK, CDR2 SYGVNS. Germline trimming cut 4 bases from V and 5 bases from J; bases unmatched to any gene: 5.

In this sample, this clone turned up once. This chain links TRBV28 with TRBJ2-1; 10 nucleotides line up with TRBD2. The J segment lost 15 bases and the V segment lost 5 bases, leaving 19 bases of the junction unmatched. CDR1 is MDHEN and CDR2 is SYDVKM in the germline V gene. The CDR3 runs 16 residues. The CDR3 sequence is CASSPLASGGLIVPFF. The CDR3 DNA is TGTGCCAGCAGTCCCTTGGCTAGCGGGGGACTGATCGTCCCGTTCTTC.

The CDR3 bases are TGTGCCACCAGCAGAGATCGGGTCAACTACGAGCAGTACTTC. Translation: CATSRDRVNYEQYF. The chain has TRBV15 and TRBJ2-7; D remains ambiguous. The V end lost 0 bases, the J end lost 3 bases, and 9 bases lay between the germline ends. The germline gives CDR1 LNHNV, CDR2 YYDKDF (reference sequence). The CDR3 contains 14 residues.

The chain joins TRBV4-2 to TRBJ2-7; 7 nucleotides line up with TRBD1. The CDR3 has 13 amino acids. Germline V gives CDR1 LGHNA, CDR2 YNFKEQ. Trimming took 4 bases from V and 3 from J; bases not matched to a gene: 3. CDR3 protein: CASSLDRVYEQYF. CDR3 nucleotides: TGTGCCAGCAGCCTAGACAGGGTCTACGAGCAGTACTTC.

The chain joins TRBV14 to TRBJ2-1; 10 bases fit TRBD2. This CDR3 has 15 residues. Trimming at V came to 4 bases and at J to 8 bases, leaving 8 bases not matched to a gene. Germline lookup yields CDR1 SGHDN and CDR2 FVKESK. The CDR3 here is CASSLRAGGVDEQFF. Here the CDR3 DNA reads TGTGCCAGCAGCCTTCGAGCGGGAGGGGTGGATGAGCAGTTCTTC.

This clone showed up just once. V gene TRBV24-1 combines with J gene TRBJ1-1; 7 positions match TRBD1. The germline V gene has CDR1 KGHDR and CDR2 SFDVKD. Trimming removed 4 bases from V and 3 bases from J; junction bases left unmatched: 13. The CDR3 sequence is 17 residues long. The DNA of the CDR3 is TGTGCCACCAGTGACCGGGAGGGGGCTCAAGGGGACACTGAAGCTTTCTTT. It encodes CATSDREGAQGDTEAFF.

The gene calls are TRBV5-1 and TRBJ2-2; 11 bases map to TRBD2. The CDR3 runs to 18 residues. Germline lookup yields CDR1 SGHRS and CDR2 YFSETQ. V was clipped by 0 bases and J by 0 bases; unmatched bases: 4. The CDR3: CASSLVGTSGSNTGELFF. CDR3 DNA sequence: TGCGCCAGCAGCTTGGTAGGGACTAGCGGTTCGAACACCGGGGAGCTGTTTTTT. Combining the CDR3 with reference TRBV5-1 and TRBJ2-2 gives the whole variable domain KAGVTQTPRYLIKTRGQQVTLSCSPISGHRSVSWYQQTPGQGLQFLFEYFSETQRNKGNFPGRFSGRQFSNSRSEMNVSTLELGDSALYLCASSLVGTSGSNTGELFFGEGSRLTVL.

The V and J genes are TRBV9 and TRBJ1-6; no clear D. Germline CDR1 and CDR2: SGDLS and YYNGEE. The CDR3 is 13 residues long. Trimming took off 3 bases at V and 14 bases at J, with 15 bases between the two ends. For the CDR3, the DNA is TGTGCCAGCAGCGCGGACTCCCCGTCTACCCTCCACTTT. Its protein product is CASSADSPSTLHF.

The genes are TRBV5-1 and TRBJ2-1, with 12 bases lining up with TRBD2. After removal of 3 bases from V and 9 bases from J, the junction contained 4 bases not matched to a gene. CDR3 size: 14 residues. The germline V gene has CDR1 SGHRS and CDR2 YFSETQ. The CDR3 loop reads CASSSGTSGLEQFF. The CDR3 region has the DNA TGCGCCAGCAGCTCCGGGACTAGCGGGCTTGAGCAGTTCTTC.

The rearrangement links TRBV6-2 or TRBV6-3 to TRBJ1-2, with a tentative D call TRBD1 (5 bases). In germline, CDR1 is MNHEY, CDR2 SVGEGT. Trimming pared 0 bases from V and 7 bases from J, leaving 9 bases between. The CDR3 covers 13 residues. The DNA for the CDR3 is TGTGCCAGCAGTTACTCCAGGGTTTCTGGCTACACCTTC. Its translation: CASSYSRVSGYTF.